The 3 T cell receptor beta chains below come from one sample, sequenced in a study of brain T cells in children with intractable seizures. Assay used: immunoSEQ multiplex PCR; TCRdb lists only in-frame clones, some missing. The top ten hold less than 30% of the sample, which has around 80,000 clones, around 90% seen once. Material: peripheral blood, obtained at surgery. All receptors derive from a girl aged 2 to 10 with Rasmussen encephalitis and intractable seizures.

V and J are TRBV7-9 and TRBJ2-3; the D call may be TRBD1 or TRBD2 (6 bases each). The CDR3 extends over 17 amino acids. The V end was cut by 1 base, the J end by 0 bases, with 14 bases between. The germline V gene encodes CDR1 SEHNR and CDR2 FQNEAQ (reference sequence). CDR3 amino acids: CASSLDVRGLSTDTQYF. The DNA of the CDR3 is TGTGCCAGCAGCTTAGATGTCCGGGGGCTAAGCACAGATACGCAGTATTTT.

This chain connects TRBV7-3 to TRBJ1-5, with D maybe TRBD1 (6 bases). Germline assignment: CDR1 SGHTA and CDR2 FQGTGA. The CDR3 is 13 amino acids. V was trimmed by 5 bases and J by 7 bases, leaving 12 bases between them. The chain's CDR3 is CASSTEQGQPQHF. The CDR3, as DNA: TGTGCCAGCAGCACCGAACAGGGCCAGCCCCAGCATTTT.

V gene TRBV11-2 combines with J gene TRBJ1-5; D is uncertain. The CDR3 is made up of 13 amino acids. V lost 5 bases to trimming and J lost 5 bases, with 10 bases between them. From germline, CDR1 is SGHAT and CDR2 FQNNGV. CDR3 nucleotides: TGTGCCAGCAGCCCATCACCGGATCAGCCCCAGCATTTT. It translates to CASSPSPDQPQHF.